The table lists the clone carrying this TCR beta chain with many counts. The library targeted TCRbeta and was prepared with unique molecular identifiers. TCRdb reanalysed the PCR reads using MiXCR and keeps one entry per CDR3 protein. Of a few hundred thousand distinct CDR3 sequences in the sample, approximately 10% were seen once. This entry comes from a study of T-cell reconstitution after alpha-beta-depleted transplantation in children. The material was PBMCs from the stem cell graft donor, obtained from the stem cell graft. This TCR was recovered from a human donor who donated a stem cell graft to a child with acute lymphoblastic leukemia.

This CDR3 reads CASSSMSYEQYF. As DNA, the CDR3 is TGTGCCAGCAGCTCGATGTCCTACGAGCAGTACTTC. This sequence joins TRBV7-2 and TRBJ2-7; unclear D gene. This CDR3 contains 12 residues. Germline loops: CDR1 SGHTA, CDR2 FQGNSA. Trimming cost V 4 bases and J 1 base, with 5 bases left between them.